This T cell receptor (beta chain) was identified in a study of blood T cell repertoires in COVID-19. Turning to the study itself: PBMCs, B-cell-depleted T cells, or T cells were the source of the cDNA or gDNA that made up the material.

Germline CDR1 and CDR2: GTSNPN and SVGIG (reference sequence). This CDR3 region has 12 residues. V lost 4 bases and J lost 6, with 12 bases in between. Profiling relied on immunoSEQ multiplex PCR, and the TCRdb table lists in-frame clones only, not all of them. The table shows 240,000 or so clones, with more than 70% occurring only once. This clonotype was obtained from a woman in her forties or fifties who had recovered from COVID-19. Sequencing was carried out using PBMCs or T cells enriched from blood (not recorded which). The chain has TRBV30 and TRBJ1-1, with D maybe TRBD1 (5 bases). Written as DNA, the CDR3 is TGTGCCTGGAACAGACAGACCCCTGAAGCTTTCTTT. Amino acid sequence: CAWNRQTPEAFF.